This TCR beta chain originates from a study of shared clonotypes between healthy human individuals (TCRdb year 2020). At the level of the whole study: The cohort comprised a couple of women and three men aged 18 to 49 years. For each donor, three plates each were used for CD4 naive and CD4 memory, two plates were used for CD8 naive, and one plate was used for CD8 memory. The study deeply sequenced blood TCR repertoires of about 5 healthy adults to estimate repertoire size and the extent of clonotype sharing between individuals. Libraries were prepared and TCR repertoires were sequenced by different laboratories using diverse techniques, in order to increase sequencing depth and limit assay-specific biases. Between about 0.85 and 8.9 billion PBMCs per donor were obtained by leukapheresis. The paper's findings and limits, for the study overall: Incomplete sequencing was indicated by rarefaction of sorted-subset datasets, despite the large sequencing depth. Based on pairwise subsampling, the degree of clonotype sharing among donors was expected to be affected by sequencing depth. Clonotypes shared by all four sorted-subset donors showed higher generation probabilities than non-shared clonotypes. Sampling was restricted to blood, and TCR repertoires in tissues likely differ from the TCR repertoires found in blood. Naive subsets generally had larger estimated clonotype richness than memory subsets did. When a handful of donors were compared, the shared fraction of clonotypes was roughly 4.8% for naive CD4, over 3% for naive CD8, about 2.4% for memory CD4, and roughly 0.4% for memory CD8. The small number of donors limited the genetic and exposure-history diversity represented.

Using the deep immunoSEQ assay, TCR CDR3 regions were amplified from genomic DNA by multiplex PCR. For each cell subset, the extracted genomic DNA was distributed evenly across all wells of several immunoSEQ 96-well plates, and each plate served as one replicate. For sorted subsets, 150 to 250 ng of genomic DNA, equivalent to roughly 33,000 T cell genomes, went into each replicate PCR. Purified libraries were measured with a Qubit 3.0 fluorometer, size-checked on a Bioanalyzer 2100, and measured again with the KAPA Library Quantification kit. Each immunoSEQ 96-well plate was sequenced on its own single-read 150-cycle Illumina NextSeq 550 flow cell. Per the original workflow: The immunoSEQ output contained only junctional sequences without quality scores, so filtering could not match that applied to full-length reads. Sequences were annotated with PyIR, a Python wrapper for IgBLAST v1.9, and V/J genes and CDR3 were assigned using IMGT germline references. Reads were filtered out if the reads had weak V/J assignments (E-value above 1e-6), no CDR3, stop codons, out-of-frame junctions, or ambiguous translated residues. V3J clonotypes were defined by identical inferred V gene, J gene, and CDR3 amino acid sequence. To compute the percentage overlap between repertoires, the number of shared unique clonotypes was divided by the size of the smaller repertoire. Richness of each repertoire was evaluated using RTK rarefaction, the Chao1 estimator, and Recon v2.1 estimates of unobserved clonotypes. OLGA was used to compute generation probabilities for all TCRbeta clonotypes that the gDNA method yielded from four donors. Not all clones reach the TCRdb copy of this immuneACCESS table, which keeps in-frame sequences only. Checked studies attribute under half of the gap to unresolved V genes and leave the rest unexplained. The V and J calls and clone size are taken from that table; D and trimming were inferred from the DNA. This sample gives a few million clones in total; around 93% of them show up just once. Roughly 1.7% of the sample lies in the top ten.

A note on this clone: The target of this receptor is not known. The record has no base qualities; no much larger clone is one base away.

Measured from the cysteine to the phenylalanine, the CDR3 is 15 residues long. The DNA shown is the 45-base CDR3, in frame from base 1. The germline V gene encodes CDR1 SNHLY and CDR2 FYNNEI. V ends up 2 bases short and J 6 bases short, with an unmatched junction base count of 8. CD8 naive samples were obtained by positive selection for CCR7 among CD45RO-negative cells, yielding a CD45RA+CCR7+ population from which TemRA cells were excluded. The donors were healthy, HIV-negative adults with no recently reported acute infections or vaccinations. Every donor was a Caucasian adult living in Nashville, Tennessee, USA. After blood collection by leukapheresis, PBMCs were isolated using Ficoll-Histopaque density gradient centrifugation and then cryopreserved in the vapor phase of liquid nitrogen. Purity and quantity of every magnetically sorted T cell population were checked by analytical flow cytometry. Genomic DNA was isolated from every sorted fraction and measured by UV absorbance on a Nanodrop 2000c.

This chain joins TRBV2 to TRBJ2-7; TRBD2 fits 9 bases in the junction. The source of this sequence is a young man in good health. Some clones in this sample may be carry-over from other donors' samples. Sequencing was carried out using naive CD8+ T cells from PBMCs. This specimen's cell subset or site label, interpreted: CD45RA+CCR7+. The encoded CDR3 is CASSEILAGVGEQYF. The DNA sequence is given as TGTGCCAGCAGTGAAATCTTAGCGGGAGTTGGCGAGCAGTACTTC.